This T cell receptor (beta chain) was profiled in a study of T-cell reconstitution after alpha-beta-depleted transplantation in children. The CDR3 is made up of 13 amino acids. J gave up 4 bases and V 6 bases, and 5 bases lay outside the gene matches. Germline assignment: CDR1 MNHNS and CDR2 SASEGT. A TCRbeta library incorporating unique molecular identifiers was prepared. TCRdb itself ran the PCR reads through MiXCR, one entry per CDR3 protein. The repertoire includes roughly 590,000 distinct CDR3 sequences, around a sixth of them detected once, and 1.1% sits in the top ten. This clonotype was detected ten times or more.

Specimen: PBMCs from the stem cell graft donor, collected from the stem cell graft. This sequence was found in a human donor who donated a stem cell graft to a child with acute myeloid leukemia. V and J are TRBV6-1 and TRBJ1-2; 7 bases map to TRBD1. In nucleotides, the CDR3 is TGTGCCAGCAGCCAGACAGGGTTCTATGGCTACACCTTC. Residues: CASSQTGFYGYTF.